This T cell receptor beta chain came from a study of regulatory T cells. Study-wide findings and caveats: Hydrophobic residues at CDR3 positions 6 and 7 were enriched in conventional CD4+ T cells of CD3G-deficient patients.

With respect to this clone: Its antigen remains unidentified.

Sorting split CD4+ cells into CD25-high CD127-low Tregs and CD25-low CD127-high conventional T cells. The CDR3 is 18 residues long. The PCR used 52 TRBV and 13 TRBJ primers. Repertoires were generated with immunoSEQ multiplex PCR, while TCRdb's copy carries only in-frame clones and drops some. This table has about 34,000 clones, approximately 93% appearing once. The sequence derives from a child aged 2 to 15 with CD3G deficiency. The gene calls are TRBV12-2 and TRBJ2-1; whether TRBD2, the table's D call, matches the DNA was not checked. TRBV12-2 is flagged as a pseudogene. Sequences were obtained from conventional CD4+ T cells sorted from blood. The CDR3 region is CASRCPDTSGLSYNEQFF. As DNA, the CDR3 is TGTGCAAGTCGCTGCCCGGATACCAGCGGTCTCTCCTACAATGAGCAGTTCTTC.